Below, one TCR beta chain is given with its context. Its specificity is unknown. Patients having uncontrolled infection, another autoimmune disease, pregnancy or lactation were not included. Source material for PBMCs was less than 12 ml fresh peripheral blood. This sample is drawn from a study of T cells in Graves' hyperthyroidism and ophthalmopathy. Study-level background: Specimen type is peripheral blood, collected at initial diagnosis prior to any treatment.

The CDR3 spans 14 residues. CDR1 MNHEY and CDR2 SVGAGI come from the germline V gene. With 6 bases removed from V and 6 bases from J, the gap between germline ends came to 17 bases. Researchers took RNA transcripts and amplified the TCR beta CDR3 regions from them. The HTBI primer set was used in a first-round RT-PCR of the TCR CDR3. From the multiplex PCR reads, TCRdb called clonotypes with MiXCR, one entry per CDR3 protein. This sample yields 380,000 or so distinct CDR3 sequences, of which approximately 19% are seen a single time; around 3.6% belongs to the top ten. Study-wide points: Expanded thyroid clonotypes (above 0.001) were mostly also found in blood.

The source material was blood. The clonotype originates from a woman aged 18-29 years with Graves' hyperthyroidism. The V gene is TRBV6-5, the J gene TRBJ1-1; D is uncertain. CDR3 in amino acids: CASRLDEVESEAFF. DNA of the CDR3: TGTGCCAGCAGATTAGACGAGGTAGAGTCTGAAGCTTTCTTT.